The rows below give T cell receptor beta chains drawn from one sample of a study of cytomegalovirus exposure and HLA in healthy donors. Clones were sequenced by immunoSEQ multiplex PCR, and TCRdb holds only the in-frame ones, with some missing. Of fewer than 200,000 clones detected, over 75% appear once; the ten largest clones hold 2.3%. Sequencing input: PBMCs. These receptors came from a male donor in good health and CMV-seronegative. Both conserved end residues are part of each CDR3. The D gene is left open where the match is weak. Not all rows give a size; the values are once, few, many and, for expanded clones, a class.

TRBV4-3	-	TRBJ1-4	-	CASSQDWQGRTNEKLFF	TGCGCCAGCAGCCAAGATTGGCAGGGCCGGACTAATGAAAAACTGTTTTTT
TRBV30	-	TRBJ2-2	-	CAWRAQGRNTGELFF	TGTGCCTGGAGGGCCCAGGGAAGAAACACCGGGGAGCTGTTTTTT
TRBV14	-	TRBJ2-5	TRBD1	CASSRTQGALQETQYF	TGTGCCAGCAGCCGGACCCAGGGGGCGCTCCAAGAGACCCAGTACTTC
TRBV7-8	-	TRBJ1-1	-	CASSLGIRVGYTEAFF	TGTGCCAGCAGCTTAGGGATCAGGGTTGGGTACACTGAAGCTTTCTTT
TRBV18	once	TRBJ2-5	-	CASSPPNSQETQYF	TGTGCCAGCTCACCACCGAACAGCCAAGAGACCCAGTACTTC
TRBV27	-	TRBJ1-1	-	CASTGAADNTEAFF	TGTGCCAGCACTGGCGCGGCCGATAACACTGAAGCTTTCTTT
TRBV15	-	TRBJ1-3	-	CATSRDPRLRNTIYF	TGTGCCACCAGCAGAGATCCCAGGCTGAGAAACACCATATATTTT
TRBV7-8	once	TRBJ2-1	-	CASSPRGRGPNEQFF	TGTGCCAGCAGCCCCAGGGGCAGGGGCCCCAATGAGCAGTTCTTC
TRBV15	-	TRBJ2-3	TRBD2	CATSTAGGFADTQYF	TGTGCCACCAGCACCGCGGGGGGTTTCGCAGATACGCAGTATTTT
TRBV7-9	few	TRBJ1-1	-	CASSSQGRGNAEAFF	TGTGCCAGCAGCTCGCAGGGGAGGGGTAACGCTGAAGCTTTCTTT
TRBV19	-	TRBJ1-2	-	CASSIDVENYGYTF	TGTGCCAGTAGTATAGATGTGGAGAACTATGGCTACACCTTC
TRBV29-1	-	TRBJ1-1	-	CSSGGTGVVGEAFF	TGCAGCTCCGGTGGGACTGGGGTCGTCGGGGAAGCTTTCTTT
TRBV27	-	TRBJ2-1	TRBD1	CASSPQDRGLKTYNEQFF	TGTGCCAGCAGTCCTCAGGACAGGGGGCTCAAAACCTACAATGAGCAGTTCTTC
TRBV5-5	-	TRBJ1-5	-	CASSPGESFKPQHF	TGTGCCAGCAGCCCAGGGGAGTCGTTCAAGCCCCAGCATTTT
TRBV7-9	-	TRBJ2-5	TRBD2	CASRRGEETQYF	TGTGCCAGCAGGCGGGGGGAAGAGACCCAGTACTTC
TRBV6-5	-	TRBJ2-7	-	CASRQGVEGLATYF	TGTGCCAGCAGACAGGGGGTAGAAGGACTAGCGACATACTTC
TRBV2	few	TRBJ1-2	-	CASSEIGTRNYGYTF	TGTGCCAGCAGTGAGATCGGGACTCGTAACTATGGCTACACCTTC